These 2 T cell receptor beta chains were all obtained from the same sample, sequenced in a study of regulatory T cells in long-lasting Graves disease. Researchers made TCR beta libraries by using iRepertoire HTBI primers and running Arm-PCR on CDR3 regions. One entry per CDR3 protein results from TCRdb running MiXCR on the multiplex PCR reads. The sample lists around 340,000 distinct CDR3 sequences, 20% seen once, with roughly 29% in the top ten. The sample's time point: persistent/refractory GD, antithyroid drugs over 5 years with positive TRAb. TCR sequences were obtained from RNA taken from PBMCs. Source: peripheral blood mononuclear cells (PBMCs), taken when the disease was refractory, from a patient treated with antithyroid drugs. All receptors come from a female donor with Graves disease.

This clonotype showed up many times. The V call is TRBV6-1, the J call TRBJ2-7; D is ambiguous. In germline, CDR1 is MNHNS, CDR2 SASEGT. This CDR3 has 12 amino acids. Trimming cost V 7 bases and J 3 bases, with 10 bases left between them. Here the CDR3 DNA reads TGTGCCAGCAAGCGACTCGGCTACGAGCAGTACTTC. Translated, it gives CASKRLGYEQYF.

This clonotype showed up many times. The rearrangement links TRBV10-2 to TRBJ2-7; TRBD1 aligns across 10 bases. The CDR3 is 13 amino acids. Germline CDR1 reads WSHSY; CDR2 reads SAAADI. V lost 5 bases, J lost 7 bases, and 5 bases stayed unmatched. The CDR3 coding sequence is TGCGCCAGCAGTCGGGACAGGGGAGCGGAGCAGTACTTC. Protein sequence: CASSRDRGAEQYF.